This TCR beta chain was captured in a study of beta chain features in type 1 diabetes. Study information: No patient-donor differences in age, gender, total cells or subset yield. Across the samples, some 99 million sorted cells were examined in total. Study-wide results and caveats: Patients and controls would share equally any PCR tilt toward shorter templates. The question of HLA type influencing TCRB rearrangement was one that remained unresolved here.

The entirety of the isolated RNA underwent reverse transcription, so expressed TCRB transcripts were sequenced. Profiling relied on immunoSEQ multiplex PCR, and the TCRdb table lists in-frame clones only, not all of them. The data show over 350,000 clones, with approximately 16% seen just once and about 0.02% held by the top ten. On this clone itself: Its antigen remains unidentified.

Trimming removed 2 bases at V and 5 bases at J, with 9 bases between. The CDR3 has 13 residues. Germline CDR1 SEHNR, CDR2 FQNEAQ (reference sequence). Sequencing used naive CD4+ T cells from blood. The sequence was collected from a woman between 18 and 30 years old in good health. The gene calls are TRBV7-9 and TRBJ1-2; D might be TRBD1 (5 bases). As DNA, the CDR3 is TGTGCCAGCAGCTTAAGGCAGGGTTATGGCTACACCTTC. Amino acid sequence: CASSLRQGYGYTF.